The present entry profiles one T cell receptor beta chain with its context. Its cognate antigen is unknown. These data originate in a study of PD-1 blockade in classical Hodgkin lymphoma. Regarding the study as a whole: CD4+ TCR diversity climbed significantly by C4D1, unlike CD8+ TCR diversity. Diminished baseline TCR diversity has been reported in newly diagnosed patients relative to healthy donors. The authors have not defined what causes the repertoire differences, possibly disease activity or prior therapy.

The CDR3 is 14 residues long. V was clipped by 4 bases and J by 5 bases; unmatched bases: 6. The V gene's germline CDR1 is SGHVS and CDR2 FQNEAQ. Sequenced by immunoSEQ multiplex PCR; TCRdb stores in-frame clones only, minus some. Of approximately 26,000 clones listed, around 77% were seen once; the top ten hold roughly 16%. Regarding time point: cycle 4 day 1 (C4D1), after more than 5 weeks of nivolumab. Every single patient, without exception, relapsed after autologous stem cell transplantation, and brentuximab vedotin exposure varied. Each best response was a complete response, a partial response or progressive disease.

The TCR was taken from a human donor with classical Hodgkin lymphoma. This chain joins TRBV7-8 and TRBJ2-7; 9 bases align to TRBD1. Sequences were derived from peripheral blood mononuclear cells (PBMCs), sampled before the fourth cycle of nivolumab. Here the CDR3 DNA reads TGTGCCAGCAGCTCAAGGACAGGGGTCAACGAGCAGTACTTC. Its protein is CASSSRTGVNEQYF.